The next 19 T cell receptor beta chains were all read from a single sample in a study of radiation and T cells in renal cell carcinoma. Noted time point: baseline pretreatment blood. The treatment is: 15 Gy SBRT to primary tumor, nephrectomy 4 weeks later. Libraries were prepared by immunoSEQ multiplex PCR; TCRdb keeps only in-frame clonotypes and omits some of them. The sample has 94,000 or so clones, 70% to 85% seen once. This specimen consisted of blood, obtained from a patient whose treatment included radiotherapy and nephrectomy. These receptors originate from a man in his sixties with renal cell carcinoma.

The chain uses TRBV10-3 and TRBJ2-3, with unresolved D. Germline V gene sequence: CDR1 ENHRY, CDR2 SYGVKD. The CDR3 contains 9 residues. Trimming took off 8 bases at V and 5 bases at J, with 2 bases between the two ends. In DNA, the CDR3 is TGTGCCATCGGAGATACGCAGTATTTT. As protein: CAIGDTQYF.

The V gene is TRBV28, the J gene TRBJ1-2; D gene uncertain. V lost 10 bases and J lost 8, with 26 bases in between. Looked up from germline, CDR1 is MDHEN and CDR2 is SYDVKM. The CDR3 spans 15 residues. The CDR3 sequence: CATPSSGIGTKGYTF. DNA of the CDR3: TGTGCCACTCCCTCCTCCGGGATAGGAACTAAAGGCTACACCTTC.

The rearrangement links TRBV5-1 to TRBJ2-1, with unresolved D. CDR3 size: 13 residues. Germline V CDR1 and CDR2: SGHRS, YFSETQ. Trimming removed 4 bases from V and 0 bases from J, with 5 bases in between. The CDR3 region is CASSQSSYNEQFF. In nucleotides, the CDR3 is TGCGCCAGCAGCCAGAGCTCCTACAATGAGCAGTTCTTC.

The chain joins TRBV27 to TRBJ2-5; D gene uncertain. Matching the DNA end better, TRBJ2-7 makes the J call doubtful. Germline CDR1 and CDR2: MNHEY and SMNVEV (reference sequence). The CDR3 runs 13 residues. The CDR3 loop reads CASSPSVPYEQYF. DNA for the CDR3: TGTGCCAGCAGTCCAAGCGTTCCCTACGAGCAGTACTTC.

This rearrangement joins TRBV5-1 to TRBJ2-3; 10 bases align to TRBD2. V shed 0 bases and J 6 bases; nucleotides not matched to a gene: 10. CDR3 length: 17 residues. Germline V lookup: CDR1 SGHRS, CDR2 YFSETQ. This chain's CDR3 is CASSLAGLAGALDTQYF. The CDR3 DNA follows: TGCGCCAGCAGCTTGGCCGGTCTAGCGGGAGCACTTGATACGCAGTATTTT.

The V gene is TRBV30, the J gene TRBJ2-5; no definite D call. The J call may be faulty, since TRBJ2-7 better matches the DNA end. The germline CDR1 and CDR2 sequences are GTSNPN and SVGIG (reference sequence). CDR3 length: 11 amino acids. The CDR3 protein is CAWSLDYEQYF. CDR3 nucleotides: TGTGCCTGGAGTTTAGACTACGAGCAGTACTTC.

The CDR3 reads CASSLGWGIYGYTF. CDR3 nucleotides: TGTGCCAGCAGCTTGGGATGGGGGATCTATGGCTACACCTTC. This sequence joins TRBV5-8 and TRBJ1-2, with D perhaps matching TRBD1 (5 bases). This CDR3 comprises 14 residues. The V end was cut by 0 bases, the J end by 4 bases, with 10 bases between. In germline, CDR1 is SGHTS, CDR2 YDEGEE.

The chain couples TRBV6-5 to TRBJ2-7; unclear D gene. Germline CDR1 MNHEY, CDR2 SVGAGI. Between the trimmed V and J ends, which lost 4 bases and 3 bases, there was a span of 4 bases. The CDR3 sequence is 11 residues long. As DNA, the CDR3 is TGTGCCAGCAGTTTTGGCTACGAGCAGTACTTC. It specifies CASSFGYEQYF.

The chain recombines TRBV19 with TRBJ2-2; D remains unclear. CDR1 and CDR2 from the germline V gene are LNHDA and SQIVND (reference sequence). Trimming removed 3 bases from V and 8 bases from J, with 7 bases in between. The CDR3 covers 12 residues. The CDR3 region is CASSIQQGELFF. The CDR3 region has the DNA TGTGCCAGTAGTATTCAGCAGGGGGAGCTGTTTTTT. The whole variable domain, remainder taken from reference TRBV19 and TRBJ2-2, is DGGITQSPKYLFRKEGQNVTLSCEQNLNHDAMYWYRQDPGQGLRLIYYSQIVNDFQKGDIAEGYSVSREKKESFPLTVTSAQKNPTAFYLCASSIQQGELFFGEGSRLTVL.

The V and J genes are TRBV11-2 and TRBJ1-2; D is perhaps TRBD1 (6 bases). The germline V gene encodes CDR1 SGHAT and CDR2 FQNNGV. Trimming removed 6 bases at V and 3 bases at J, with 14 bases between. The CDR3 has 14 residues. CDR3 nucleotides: TGTGCCAGCAGTAAGATACAGGGTGACTATGGCTACACCTTC. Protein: CASSKIQGDYGYTF.

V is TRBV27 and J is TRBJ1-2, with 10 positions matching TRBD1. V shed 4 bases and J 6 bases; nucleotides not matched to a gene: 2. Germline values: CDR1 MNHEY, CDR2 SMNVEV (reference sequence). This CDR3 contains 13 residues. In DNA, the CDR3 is TGTGCCAGCAGTTGGGACAGGGGAAATGGCTACACCTTC. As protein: CASSWDRGNGYTF.

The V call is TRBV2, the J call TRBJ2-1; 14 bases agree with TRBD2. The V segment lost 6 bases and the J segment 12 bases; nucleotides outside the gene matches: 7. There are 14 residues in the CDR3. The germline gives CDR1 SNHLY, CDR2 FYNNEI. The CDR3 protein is CASRPGLAGVVQFF. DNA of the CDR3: TGTGCCAGCAGGCCGGGACTAGCGGGAGTAGTGCAGTTCTTC.

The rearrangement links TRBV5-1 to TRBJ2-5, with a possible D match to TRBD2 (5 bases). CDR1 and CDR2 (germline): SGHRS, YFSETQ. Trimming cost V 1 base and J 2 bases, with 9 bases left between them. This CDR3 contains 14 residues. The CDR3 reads CASSLSGRQETQYF. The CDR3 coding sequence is TGCGCCAGCAGCTTGAGCGGACGTCAAGAGACCCAGTACTTC.

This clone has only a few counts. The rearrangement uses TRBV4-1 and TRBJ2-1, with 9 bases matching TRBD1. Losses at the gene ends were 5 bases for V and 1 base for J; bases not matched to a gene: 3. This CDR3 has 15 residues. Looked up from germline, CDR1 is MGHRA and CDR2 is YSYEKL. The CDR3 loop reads CASSATGGSYNEQFF. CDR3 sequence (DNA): TGCGCCAGCAGCGCGACAGGGGGATCCTACAATGAGCAGTTCTTC.

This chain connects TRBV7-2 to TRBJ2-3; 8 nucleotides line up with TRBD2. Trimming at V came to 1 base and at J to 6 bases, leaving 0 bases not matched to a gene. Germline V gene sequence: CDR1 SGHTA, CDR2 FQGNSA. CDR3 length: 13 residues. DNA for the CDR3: TGTGCCAGCAGCTTAGAGCGGGGGGATACGCAGTATTTT. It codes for CASSLERGDTQYF.

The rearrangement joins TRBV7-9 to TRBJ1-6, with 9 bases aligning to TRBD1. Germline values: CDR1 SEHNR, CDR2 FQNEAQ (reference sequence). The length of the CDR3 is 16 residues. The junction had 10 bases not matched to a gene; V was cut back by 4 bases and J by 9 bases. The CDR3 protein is CASSSGRTGVGSPLHF. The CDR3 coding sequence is TGTGCCAGCAGCTCCGGCCGGACAGGGGTTGGTTCACCCCTCCACTTT.

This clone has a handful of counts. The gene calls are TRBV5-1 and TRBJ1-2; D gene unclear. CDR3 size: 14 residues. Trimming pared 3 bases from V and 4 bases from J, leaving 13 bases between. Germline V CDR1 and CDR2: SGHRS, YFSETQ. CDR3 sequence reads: CASSSSGLSYGYTF. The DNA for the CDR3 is TGCGCCAGCAGCTCCTCAGGACTCTCCTATGGCTACACCTTC.

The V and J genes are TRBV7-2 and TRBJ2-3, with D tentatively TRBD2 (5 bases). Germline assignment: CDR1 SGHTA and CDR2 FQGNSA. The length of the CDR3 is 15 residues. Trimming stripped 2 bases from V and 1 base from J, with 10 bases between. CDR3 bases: TGTGCCAGCAGCTTAAACGCCGGGGGCACAGATACGCAGTATTTT. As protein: CASSLNAGGTDTQYF.

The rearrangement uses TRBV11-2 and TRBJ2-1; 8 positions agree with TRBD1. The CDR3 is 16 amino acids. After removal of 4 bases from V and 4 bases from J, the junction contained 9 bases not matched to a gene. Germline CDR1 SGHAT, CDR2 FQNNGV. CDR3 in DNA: TGTGCCAGCAGCTCCCTAGGACAGGGTAAATACAATGAGCAGTTCTTC. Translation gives CASSSLGQGKYNEQFF.